This TCR beta chain was profiled in a study of control samples from healthy donors and cancer patients. This table comes from immunoSEQ multiplex PCR, and its TCRdb copy is limited to in-frame clones, with some not included. The table shows around 190,000 clones, with 90% occurring only once. V lost 1 base and J 7 bases, leaving 14 bases between the germline ends. The CDR3 has 14 residues. CDR1 and CDR2 from the germline V gene are GTSNPN and SVGIG (reference sequence). This clone has a single count. The chain combines TRBV30 with TRBJ2-1; D uncertain. The sample taken for sequencing was blood. The TCR sequence derives from a woman aged 50 to 60 in good health. CDR3 region: CAWSGGTPPNEQFF. In DNA, the CDR3 is TGTGCCTGGAGTGGAGGTACCCCCCCGAATGAGCAGTTCTTC.